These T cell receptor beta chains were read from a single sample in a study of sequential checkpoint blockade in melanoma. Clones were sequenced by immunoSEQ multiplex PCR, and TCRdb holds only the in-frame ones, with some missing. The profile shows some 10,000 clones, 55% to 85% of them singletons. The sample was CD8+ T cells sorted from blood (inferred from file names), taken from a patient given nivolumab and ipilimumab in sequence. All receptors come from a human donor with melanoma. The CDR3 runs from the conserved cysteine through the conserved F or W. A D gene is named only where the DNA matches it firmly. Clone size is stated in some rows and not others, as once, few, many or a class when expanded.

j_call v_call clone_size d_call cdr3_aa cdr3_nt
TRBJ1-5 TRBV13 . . CASSLGADDQPQHF TGTGCCAGCAGCTTAGGGGCAGATGATCAGCCCCAGCATTTT
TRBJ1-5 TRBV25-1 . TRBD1 CASSVLTGRNQPQHF TGTGCCAGCAGTGTACTGACAGGGCGCAATCAGCCCCAGCATTTT
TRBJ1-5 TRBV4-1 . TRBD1 CASSQIGQGALQPQHF TGCGCCAGCAGCCAAATAGGACAGGGGGCTTTGCAGCCCCAGCATTTT
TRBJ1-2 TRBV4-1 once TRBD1 CASSPHPTGEVSYGYTF TGCGCCAGCAGCCCTCATCCGACAGGGGAGGTCAGCTATGGCTACACCTTC
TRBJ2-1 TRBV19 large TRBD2 CASSMAGLAGEQFF TGTGCCAGTAGTATGGCGGGACTAGCGGGTGAGCAGTTCTTC
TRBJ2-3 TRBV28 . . CASSSFRGDTQYF TGTGCCAGCAGTTCCTTCAGGGGAGATACGCAGTATTTT
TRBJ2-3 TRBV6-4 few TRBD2 CASSGGDADTQYF TGTGCCAGCAGCGGGGGGGACGCAGATACGCAGTATTTT
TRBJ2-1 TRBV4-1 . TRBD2 CASSQGAGGRNEQFF TGCGCCAGCAGCCAGGGAGCGGGAGGGCGGAATGAGCAGTTCTTC
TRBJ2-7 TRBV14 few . CASSQVGQVNYEQYF TGTGCCAGCAGCCAAGTAGGTCAGGTAAACTACGAGCAGTACTTC
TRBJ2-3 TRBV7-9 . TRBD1 CASSPPRDRVWADTQYF TGTGCCAGCAGCCCACCCCGGGACAGGGTATGGGCAGATACGCAGTATTTT
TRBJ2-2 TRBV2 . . CASPPTGSYTGELFF TGTGCCAGCCCTCCAACAGGGTCTTACACCGGGGAGCTGTTTTTT
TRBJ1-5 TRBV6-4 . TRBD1 CASSEGTGGNQPQHF TGTGCCAGCAGTGAGGGGACAGGGGGCAATCAGCCCCAGCATTTT
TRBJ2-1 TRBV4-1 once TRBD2 CASSQSGRGNEQFF TGCGCCAGCAGCCAAAGCGGGAGGGGGAATGAGCAGTTCTTC
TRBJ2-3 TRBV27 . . CASGGNRGTDTQYF TGTGCCAGCGGGGGGAACCGGGGCACAGATACGCAGTATTTT
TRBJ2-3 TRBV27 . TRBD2 CASAEASGGGDTQYF TGTGCCAGCGCGGAGGCTAGCGGTGGGGGAGATACGCAGTATTTT
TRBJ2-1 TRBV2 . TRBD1 CASSYGQGAYNEQFF TGTGCCAGCAGTTACGGACAGGGGGCATACAATGAGCAGTTCTTC
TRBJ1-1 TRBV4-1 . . CASSQEQGRTEAFF TGCGCCAGCAGCCAGGAACAGGGACGAACTGAAGCTTTCTTT
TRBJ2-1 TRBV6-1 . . CASSDGNEQFF TGTGCCAGCAGTGACGGCAATGAGCAGTTCTTC
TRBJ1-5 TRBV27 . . CASSLGGLSNQPQHF TGTGCCAGCAGTTTAGGGGGACTTAGCAATCAGCCCCAGCATTTT
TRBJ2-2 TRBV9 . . CASSVATRELFF TGTGCCAGCAGCGTAGCTACCAGGGAGCTGTTTTTT
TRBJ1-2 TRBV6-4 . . CASSDSEGQGYGYTF TGTGCCAGCAGTGACTCGGAGGGCCAAGGGTATGGCTACACCTTC
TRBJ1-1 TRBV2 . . CATESYTEAFF TGTGCCACCGAGAGCTACACTGAAGCTTTCTTT
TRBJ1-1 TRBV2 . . CASSDGGEAFF TGTGCCAGCAGTGACGGGGGAGAAGCTTTCTTT
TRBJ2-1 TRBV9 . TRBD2 CASSGSSGPYNEQFF TGTGCCAGCAGCGGCTCTAGCGGCCCCTACAATGAGCAGTTCTTC
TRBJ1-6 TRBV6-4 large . CASAPQENSPLHF TGTGCCAGCGCCCCGCAGGAAAATTCACCCCTCCACTTT
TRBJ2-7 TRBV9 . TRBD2 CASSVGWTSGMDEQYF TGTGCCAGCAGCGTAGGTTGGACTAGCGGGATGGACGAGCAGTACTTC
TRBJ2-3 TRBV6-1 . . CASTEGRSPLDNF TGTGCCAGCACCGAAGGGCGCTCGCCCCTGGACAATTTT
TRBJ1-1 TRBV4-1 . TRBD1 CASSWGTGNTEAFF TGCGCCAGCAGTTGGGGGACAGGAAACACTGAAGCTTTCTTT
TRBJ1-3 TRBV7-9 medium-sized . CASSPGSGNTIYF TGTGCCAGCAGCCCGGGGAGCGGAAACACCATATATTTT
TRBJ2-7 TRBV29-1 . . CSARVTEPYEQYF TGCAGCGCCCGGGTGACAGAACCATACGAGCAGTACTTC
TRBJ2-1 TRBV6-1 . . CASSDLAEINEQFF TGTGCCAGCAGTGATTTAGCGGAGATCAATGAGCAGTTCTTC
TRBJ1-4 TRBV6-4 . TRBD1 CASSPRGDPEKLFF TGTGCCAGCAGTCCCAGGGGGGATCCGGAAAAACTGTTTTTT
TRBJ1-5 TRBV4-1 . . CASSQQNSGGYQPQHF TGCGCCAGCAGCCAACAGAATAGCGGGGGCTATCAGCCCCAGCATTTT
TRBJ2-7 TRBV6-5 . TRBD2 CASRLRLAGSYEQYF TGTGCCAGCAGACTCCGACTAGCGGGGTCCTACGAGCAGTACTTC
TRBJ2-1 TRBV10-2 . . CAIKSGSGYNEQFF TGCGCCATCAAATCGGGGTCGGGATACAATGAGCAGTTCTTC
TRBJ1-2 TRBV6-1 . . CASSVSGVAPALGYTF TGTGCCAGCAGTGTATCAGGGGTCGCCCCTGCCCTTGGCTACACCTTC
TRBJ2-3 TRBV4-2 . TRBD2 CASSQASGGADTQYF TGTGCCAGCAGCCAAGCTAGCGGGGGGGCCGATACGCAGTATTTT
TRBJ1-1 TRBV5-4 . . CASSLVVTGWENTEAFF TGTGCCAGCAGCTTGGTGGTAACAGGGTGGGAGAACACTGAAGCTTTCTTT
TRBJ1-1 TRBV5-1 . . CASSLKTGLQNTEAFF TGCGCCAGCAGCTTGAAGACGGGACTCCAGAACACTGAAGCTTTCTTT
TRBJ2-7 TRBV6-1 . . CASSESESGEQYF TGTGCCAGCAGTGAAAGTGAGTCGGGCGAGCAGTACTTC
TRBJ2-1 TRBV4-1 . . CASSQRGPSSSYNEQFF TGCGCCAGCAGCCAAAGAGGCCCAAGCTCTTCCTACAATGAGCAGTTCTTC
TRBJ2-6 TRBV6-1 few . CASSEDSSGANVLTF TGTGCCAGCAGTGAAGACAGCTCTGGGGCCAACGTCCTGACTTTC
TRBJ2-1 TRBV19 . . CASGLSSYNEQFF TGTGCCAGCGGTCTTAGCTCCTACAATGAGCAGTTCTTC
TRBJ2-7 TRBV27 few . CASSLGPAAYEQYF TGTGCCAGCAGTTTAGGTCCGGCGGCCTACGAGCAGTACTTC
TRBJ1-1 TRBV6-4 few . CASRGEGTEAFF TGTGCCAGCAGAGGGGAGGGAACTGAAGCTTTCTTT
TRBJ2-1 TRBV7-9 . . CASSSGRADEQFF TGTGCCAGCAGCTCGGGAAGGGCTGATGAGCAGTTCTTC
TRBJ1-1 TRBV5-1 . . CASSLEGGSEAFF TGCGCCAGCAGCTTGGAAGGCGGCTCTGAAGCTTTCTTT
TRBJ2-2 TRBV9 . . CASSVVGGTGELFF TGTGCCAGCAGCGTAGTAGGAGGGACCGGGGAGCTGTTTTTT
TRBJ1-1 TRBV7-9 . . CASSGPPVEAFF TGTGCCAGCAGCGGCCCACCAGTTGAAGCTTTCTTT
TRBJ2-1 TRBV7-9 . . CASSPPLPQEQFF TGTGCCAGCAGCCCCCCTCTCCCCCAGGAGCAGTTCTTC
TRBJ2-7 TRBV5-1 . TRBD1 CASSFGTGEPYEQYF TGCGCCAGCAGCTTCGGAACAGGGGAGCCCTACGAGCAGTACTTC
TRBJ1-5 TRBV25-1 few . CASSESGEIGPQHF TGTGCCAGCAGTGAATCGGGGGAGATCGGGCCCCAGCATTTT
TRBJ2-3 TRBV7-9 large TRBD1 CASSPDRFGTDTQYF TGTGCCAGCAGCCCGGACAGGTTCGGCACAGATACGCAGTATTTT
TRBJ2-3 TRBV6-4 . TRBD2 CASSAVAGSTDTQYF TGTGCCAGCAGTGCGGTAGCGGGGTCCACAGATACGCAGTATTTT
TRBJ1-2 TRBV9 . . CASRETGNYGYTF TGTGCCAGCAGAGAAACAGGGAACTATGGCTACACCTTC
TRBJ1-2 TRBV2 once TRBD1 CASTDPGGALGGYTF TGTGCCAGCACGGACCCAGGGGGCGCCTTGGGTGGCTACACCTTC
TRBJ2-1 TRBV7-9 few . CASSLSERDFEFF TGTGCCAGCAGCTTATCCGAAAGGGACTTCGAGTTCTTC
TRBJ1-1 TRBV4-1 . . CASSQAGAGLSADTEAFF TGCGCCAGCAGCCAAGCCGGCGCAGGGCTCTCGGCGGACACTGAAGCTTTCTTT
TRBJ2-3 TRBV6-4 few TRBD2 CASSDLGGAADTQYF TGTGCCAGCAGTGACCTCGGGGGGGCCGCGGATACGCAGTATTTT
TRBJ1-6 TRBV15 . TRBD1 CATSIVQGDNSPLHF TGTGCCACCAGCATAGTTCAGGGGGATAATTCACCCCTCCACTTT